The 18 T cell receptor beta chains below come from one sample, sequenced in a study of technical replicates of blood from several donors (dated by TCRdb to 2016 to 2017). The library was prepared using the immunoSEQ multiplex PCR assay. Not all clones reach the TCRdb copy of this immuneACCESS table, which keeps in-frame sequences only. Checked studies attribute under half of the gap to unresolved V genes and leave the rest unexplained. Counted in this sample were 50,000 to 70,000 clones; around 93% of them appeared once. Jointly, the top ten make up roughly 4.5% of the sample. Input material: PBMCs. The receptor set was obtained from a human donor in good health. Some clones in this sample may be carry-over from other donors' samples.

The chain combines TRBV7-9 with TRBJ2-2; the match to TRBD2 covers 10 bases. CDR3 length: 16 residues. V was clipped by 5 bases and J by 5 bases; unmatched bases: 8. Germline CDR1 is SEHNR and CDR2 is FQNEAQ (reference sequence). CDR3 region: CASSLQSGRGTGELFF. The CDR3 coding sequence is TGTGCCAGCAGCCTCCAAAGCGGGAGGGGGACCGGGGAGCTGTTTTTT.

The genes are TRBV7-9 and TRBJ1-1; 8 nucleotides align to TRBD1. The CDR3 runs to 16 residues. V trimming: 5 bases; J trimming: 4 bases; junction bases outside the gene matches: 12. CDR1 SEHNR and CDR2 FQNEAQ come from the germline V gene (reference sequence). The chain's CDR3 is CASSQETGARGTEAFF. Here the CDR3 DNA reads TGTGCCAGCAGCCAAGAGACAGGGGCTAGGGGCACTGAAGCTTTCTTT.

The CDR3 spells CASSYSRMDSSEQFF. Here the CDR3 DNA reads TGTGCCAGCAGTTACTCGAGAATGGACAGTAGTGAGCAGTTCTTC. The chain recombines TRBV6-5 with TRBJ2-1, with a weak D call TRBD1 (6 bases). From germline, CDR1 is MNHEY and CDR2 SVGAGI. This CDR3 contains 15 residues. Trimming cost V 0 bases and J 9 bases, with 15 bases left between them.

The chain is built from TRBV6-4 and TRBJ2-3, with 10 bases identical to TRBD2. The trim removed 7 bases at V and 2 bases at J, leaving 12 bases unmatched. The CDR3 runs 17 residues. Germline values: CDR1 MRHNA, CDR2 SNTAGT. CDR3: CASNNRTSGALTDTQYF. As DNA, the CDR3 is TGTGCCAGCAACAACCGGACTAGCGGAGCACTCACAGATACGCAGTATTTT.

This chain uses TRBV6-5 with TRBJ2-7; D is perhaps TRBD1 (6 bases). Between the trimmed V and J ends, which lost 6 bases and 3 bases, there was a span of 12 bases. Germline V gene data show CDR1 as MNHEY and CDR2 as SVGAGI. CDR3 size: 13 residues. The CDR3 DNA follows: TGTGCCAGCAGGGGACCGGACAGCTACGAGCAGTACTTC. It specifies CASRGPDSYEQYF.

The CDR3 sequence is CASGSESSYNEQFF. The CDR3 bases are TGTGCCAGCGGGAGCGAAAGCTCCTACAATGAGCAGTTCTTC. The rearrangement joins TRBV9 to TRBJ2-1; maybe TRBD2 (5 bases). Trimming pared 7 bases from V and 0 bases from J, leaving 11 bases between. The CDR3 has 14 residues. The V gene's germline CDR1 is SGDLS and CDR2 YYNGEE.

The genes are TRBV6-1 and TRBJ1-1; no clear D. Germline V gene lookup returns CDR1 MNHNS and CDR2 SASEGT. The V end was cut by 5 bases, the J end by 0 bases, with 13 bases between. The CDR3 consists of 15 residues. CDR3: CASSPRPGLNTEAFF. The CDR3 region has the DNA TGTGCCAGCAGTCCTCGCCCGGGATTGAACACTGAAGCTTTCTTT.

This chain links TRBV19 with TRBJ2-4; 9 bases align to TRBD1. This CDR3 spans 15 amino acids. Trimming took 10 bases from V and 0 from J; bases not matched to a gene: 7. Germline loops: CDR1 LNHDA, CDR2 SQIVND (reference sequence). Here the CDR3 reads CATTGGTLAKNIQYF. Here the CDR3 DNA reads TGTGCCACCACAGGGGGCACTTTAGCCAAAAACATTCAGTACTTC.

The chain joins TRBV12-5 to TRBJ2-2, with TRBD1 matching 7 bases. With 6 bases clipped from V and 0 bases from J, the junction kept 7 bases outside the gene matches. In germline, CDR1 is LGHNT, CDR2 FRNRAP. The CDR3 spans 16 residues. CDR3 amino acids: CASGSPGTANTGELFF. The CDR3, as DNA: TGTGCTAGTGGCTCCCCCGGGACAGCGAACACCGGGGAGCTGTTTTTT.

V is TRBV5-4 and J is TRBJ2-1; D uncertain. The CDR3 extends over 15 amino acids. V was pared by 4 bases and J by 6 bases, with 17 bases between. Germline assignment: CDR1 SGHNT and CDR2 YYREEE (reference sequence). CDR3 in DNA: TGTGCCAGCAGCCTGCCGAGCAGGAACCTCAATGAGCAGTTCTTC. This gives the protein CASSLPSRNLNEQFF. Filled out from reference TRBV5-4 and TRBJ2-1, the complete variable domain reads ETGVTQSPTHLIKTRGQQVTLRCSSQSGHNTVSWYQQALGQGPQFIFQYYREEENGRGNFPPRFSGLQFPNYSSELNVNALELDDSALYLCASSLPSRNLNEQFFGPGTRLTVL.

This chain links TRBV6-1 with TRBJ2-5; 8 bases map to TRBD1. Germline V gene data show CDR1 as MNHNS and CDR2 as SASEGT. The J segment lost 0 bases and the V segment lost 5 bases, leaving 5 bases of the junction unmatched. CDR3 length equals 15 residues. The CDR3 DNA follows: TGTGCCAGCAGTAGAATGACAGGGGACCAAGAGACCCAGTACTTC. Translation: CASSRMTGDQETQYF.

This clone has just a few counts. The CDR3 spells CASSLESSGGTDTQYF. In nucleotides, the CDR3 is TGTGCCAGCAGCTTAGAATCTAGCGGGGGCACAGATACGCAGTATTTT. The rearrangement joins TRBV11-3 to TRBJ2-3, with 9 bases lining up with TRBD2. J gave up 1 base and V 0 bases, and 2 bases lay outside the gene matches. This CDR3 is built from 16 residues. Germline V CDR1 and CDR2: SGHNT, YENEEA.

The chain employs TRBV5-5 and TRBJ2-6, with a possible D match to TRBD2 (6 bases). This CDR3 region has 15 residues. V gave up 4 bases and J gave up 0 bases, with 8 bases separating them. Germline CDR1 reads SGHKS; CDR2 reads YYEKEE (reference sequence). The CDR3 bases are TGTGCCAGCAGCCAGACTAGCTCTGGGGCCAACGTCCTGACTTTC. As protein: CASSQTSSGANVLTF.

The V and J genes are TRBV5-6 and TRBJ2-3; 9 positions match TRBD1. CDR3 length: 15 amino acids. Trimming took 4 bases from V and 2 from J; bases not matched to a gene: 5. Germline CDR1 is SGHDT and CDR2 is YYEEEE. The CDR3 here is CASSGGTGNTDTQYF. The DNA for the CDR3 is TGTGCCAGCAGCGGAGGGACAGGGAACACAGATACGCAGTATTTT. Using reference TRBV5-6 and TRBJ2-3 for the parts outside the CDR3, the full variable domain is DAGVTQSPTHLIKTRGQQVTLRCSPKSGHDTVSWYQQALGQGPQFIFQYYEEEERQRGNFPDRFSGHQFPNYSSELNVNALLLGDSALYLCASSGGTGNTDTQYFGPGTRLTVL.

V is TRBV29-1 and J is TRBJ2-2; maybe TRBD2 (5 bases). The CDR3 has 14 residues. Germline V CDR1 and CDR2: SQVTM, ANQGSEA. Trimming removed 0 bases from V and 5 bases from J, with 10 bases in between. The CDR3 loop reads CSVEDQIATGELFF. CDR3 DNA sequence: TGCAGCGTTGAAGATCAGATAGCGACCGGGGAGCTGTTTTTT.

The chain couples TRBV21-1 to TRBJ2-7; the table's D call, TRBD2, has no DNA check behind it. TRBV21-1 is a pseudogene segment. CDR3 length: 14 amino acids. CDR3 bases: TGTGCCAGCAGCAAAGGGGAGGCGATTCACGAGCAGTACTTC. Its protein is CASSKGEAIHEQYF.

The chain combines TRBV6-5 with TRBJ2-7; 8 bases agree with TRBD1. Trimming cost V 2 bases and J 3 bases; bases outside gene matches: 6. Germline V gene data show CDR1 as MNHEY and CDR2 as SVGAGI. The CDR3 has 15 residues. The CDR3 bases are TGTGCCAGCAGTTACAGGGACAGGAGATTCTACGAGCAGTACTTC. Translating gives CASSYRDRRFYEQYF.

This rearrangement joins TRBV7-9 to TRBJ1-6; 7 bases agree with TRBD1. Germline loops: CDR1 SEHNR, CDR2 FQNEAQ (reference sequence). CDR3 length: 15 amino acids. The ends lost 5 bases at V and 7 bases at J; junction bases unmatched: 8. The CDR3 DNA reads TGTGCCAGCAGCACAGAGGGGGCCAAGAATTCACCCCTCCACTTT. This sequence encodes CASSTEGAKNSPLHF.